Each of the 18 T cell receptor beta chains below was sequenced from the same sample in a study of blood T cell repertoires in COVID-19. The protocol was immunoSEQ multiplex PCR, while the TCRdb copy is restricted to in-frame clones and leaves out a portion. The sample includes 200,000 to 250,000 clones, around 85% of them seen just once. Sequencing input: PBMCs or T cells enriched from blood (not recorded which). These receptors all stem from a woman aged 40 to 55 with acute COVID-19.

V and J are TRBV11-2 and TRBJ2-7, with D unresolved. The V gene lost 2 bases and the J gene lost 0 bases, with 8 bases spanning the gap. CDR3 size: 14 residues. Germline V gene data show CDR1 as SGHAT and CDR2 as FQNNGV. The CDR3 nucleotides read TGTGCCAGCAGCTTAAAGTACGGCTCCTACGAGCAGTACTTC. It yields the protein CASSLKYGSYEQYF.

The CDR3, as DNA: TGTGCCAGCAGCTCCGGACTTGCCAGCTCCTACGAGCAGTACTTC. It is translated as CASSSGLASSYEQYF. V is TRBV5-8 and J is TRBJ2-7, with D maybe TRBD2 (5 bases). CDR1 and CDR2 (germline): SGHTS, YDEGEE. The V gene lost 3 bases and the J gene lost 0 bases, with 13 bases spanning the gap. This CDR3 contains 15 residues.

The chain is built from TRBV13 and TRBJ2-3; 7 bases fit TRBD2. Trimming took 6 bases from V and 9 from J; bases not matched to a gene: 15. Germline CDR1 and CDR2: PRHDT and FYEKMQ (reference sequence). The CDR3 has 15 residues. DNA for the CDR3: TGTGCCAGCAGGGGGGAGGGAGGGTCCCCCCGGACGCAGTATTTT. Translation: CASRGEGGSPRTQYF.

The chain combines TRBV5-1 with TRBJ1-1; D ambiguous. Germline V gene data show CDR1 as SGHRS and CDR2 as YFSETQ. This CDR3 has 15 amino acids. Trimming cost V 3 bases and J 4 bases, with 16 bases left between them. The CDR3 DNA reads TGCGCCAGCAGCTATGAAATCCGGGAGGGCACTGAAGCTTTCTTT. Translation gives CASSYEIREGTEAFF.

J is TRBJ1-4 and V is TRBV6-5, with D tentatively TRBD1 (5 bases). The CDR3 spans 16 residues. Germline CDR1 is MNHEY and CDR2 is SVGAGI. V was pared by 3 bases and J by 4 bases, with 15 bases between. CDR3 loop: CASSYMGRQINEKLFF. The CDR3 DNA follows: TGTGCCAGCAGTTATATGGGCCGACAGATTAATGAAAAACTGTTTTTT.

In its sample, this clone was seen once. The rearrangement joins TRBV19 to TRBJ2-7; TRBD2 matches at 8 bases. The CDR3 totals 16 residues. Losses at the gene ends were 2 bases for V and 3 bases for J; bases not matched to a gene: 9. The germline V gene encodes CDR1 LNHDA and CDR2 SQIVND (reference sequence). The CDR3 DNA reads as TGTGCCAGTAGTATAACGTCAGCGGGGGATTTCTACGAGCAGTACTTC. This sequence encodes CASSITSAGDFYEQYF. The full variable domain, its missing parts supplied by reference TRBV19 and TRBJ2-7, is DGGITQSPKYLFRKEGQNVTLSCEQNLNHDAMYWYRQDPGQGLRLIYYSQIVNDFQKGDIAEGYSVSREKKESFPLTVTSAQKNPTAFYLCASSITSAGDFYEQYFGPGTRLTVT.

This sequence joins TRBV11-3 and TRBJ2-5; possible D gene TRBD1, 5 bases. The ends were cut back, 1 base at V and 5 bases at J, with 14 bases in the middle. Germline loops: CDR1 SGHNT, CDR2 YENEEA. The CDR3 loop spans 15 amino acids. CDR3 nucleotide sequence: TGTGCCAGCAGCTTAGCTGATGGGGCGAGGGAGACCCAGTACTTC. The encoded protein is CASSLADGARETQYF.

The chain employs TRBV19 and TRBJ1-1, with D possibly matching TRBD1 (5 bases). Germline V gene sequence: CDR1 LNHDA, CDR2 SQIVND (reference sequence). The CDR3 covers 13 residues. Deletions cut 8 bases from V and 5 bases from J, with 15 bases between. The CDR3 region is CASVQAVGTEAFF. The CDR3 coding sequence is TGTGCCAGTGTACAGGCTGTGGGGACTGAAGCTTTCTTT.

V is TRBV6-5 and J is TRBJ1-5, with 9 positions matching TRBD1. The length of the CDR3 is 14 residues. V gave up 5 bases and J gave up 4 bases; unmatched junction bases: 3. CDR1 and CDR2 (germline): MNHEY, SVGAGI. DNA for the CDR3: TGTGCCAGCAGTCAGGACAGGGGAAATCAGCCCCAGCATTTT. Translating it yields CASSQDRGNQPQHF.

V usage is TRBV6-5 and J usage is TRBJ2-1, with 9 bases fitting TRBD2. CDR3 size: 15 residues. Germline lookup yields CDR1 MNHEY and CDR2 SVGAGI. After removal of 2 bases from V and 4 bases from J, the junction contained 3 bases not matched to a gene. CDR3 in DNA: TGTGCCAGCAGTTACAGACTAGCGGATTACAATGAGCAGTTCTTC. Translating it yields CASSYRLADYNEQFF.

The chain uses TRBV29-1 and TRBJ1-2; 7 bases agree with TRBD1. This CDR3 contains 12 residues. Germline V CDR1 and CDR2: SQVTM, ANQGSEA. After removal of 2 bases from V and 8 bases from J, the junction contained 5 bases not matched to a gene. The CDR3 DNA is TGCAGCGTTGAAACCCCGGGACAGGGCTACACCTTC. Protein product: CSVETPGQGYTF.

This clone showed up many times. This rearrangement joins TRBV27 to TRBJ2-5; TRBD2 might be the D (6 bases). The length of the CDR3 is 15 residues. V shed 7 bases and J shed 4 bases, with 19 bases lying between them. Looked up from germline, CDR1 is MNHEY and CDR2 is SMNVEV (reference sequence). Here the CDR3 DNA reads TGTGCCAGCACCCTCACCGGGACTTGGGGAGAGACCCAGTACTTC. Protein product: CASTLTGTWGETQYF.

The chain carries TRBV20-1 and TRBJ1-2; TRBD1 matches at 11 bases. The V gene's germline CDR1 is DFQATT and CDR2 SNEGSKA (reference sequence). The ends lost 3 bases at V and 3 bases at J; junction bases unmatched: 9. CDR3 length: 16 residues. CDR3 sequence (DNA): TGCAGTGCTAGTCCCCGCGGACAGGGGGCAGACTATGGCTACACCTTC. It yields the protein CSASPRGQGADYGYTF.

V usage is TRBV12-3 or TRBV12-4 and J usage is TRBJ2-7; 7 bases match TRBD1. With 3 bases clipped from V and 5 bases from J, the junction kept 4 bases outside the gene matches. The CDR3 extends over 13 amino acids. The DNA for the CDR3 is TGTGCCAGCAGTTTTAGGGGGCTCAACGAGCAGTACTTC. This sequence encodes CASSFRGLNEQYF.

The chain combines TRBV19 with TRBJ2-7, with D possibly being TRBD2 (6 bases). Between the trimmed V and J ends, which lost 4 bases and 6 bases, there was a span of 13 bases. The V gene's germline CDR1 is LNHDA and CDR2 SQIVND (reference sequence). The CDR3 consists of 13 residues. The CDR3 reads CASSSGGAAEQYF. The CDR3 coding sequence is TGTGCCAGTAGTAGTGGCGGGGCGGCCGAGCAGTACTTC.

The gene calls are TRBV5-3 and TRBJ2-2; D might be TRBD2 (5 bases). TRBV5-3 counts as an open reading frame of uncertain function. Trimming shortened V by 1 base and J by 7 bases, and 11 bases separated the two germline ends. The CDR3 is made up of 14 amino acids. The CDR3 DNA reads TGTGCCAGAAGCTTGATAGGCGCGGGCGGGGAGCTGTTTTTT. It yields the protein CARSLIGAGGELFF.

This sequence joins TRBV4-3 and TRBJ2-3; D is unresolved. Germline V gene sequence: CDR1 LGHNA, CDR2 YSLEER. Between the trimmed V and J ends, which lost 4 bases and 7 bases, there was a span of 15 bases. There are 14 residues in the CDR3. The CDR3 loop is CASSLTLLQNTQYF. In DNA form, the CDR3 reads TGCGCCAGCAGCCTCACCCTCCTTCAGAATACGCAGTATTTT.

The V and J genes are TRBV28 and TRBJ2-2, with a tentative D call TRBD1 (6 bases). This CDR3 has 14 residues. Germline CDR1 MDHEN, CDR2 SYDVKM. Trimming took off 2 bases at V and 6 bases at J, with 10 bases between the two ends. CDR3 sequence: CASSLDRLSGELFF. CDR3 nucleotide sequence: TGTGCCAGCAGTTTAGACAGGTTATCCGGGGAGCTGTTTTTT.